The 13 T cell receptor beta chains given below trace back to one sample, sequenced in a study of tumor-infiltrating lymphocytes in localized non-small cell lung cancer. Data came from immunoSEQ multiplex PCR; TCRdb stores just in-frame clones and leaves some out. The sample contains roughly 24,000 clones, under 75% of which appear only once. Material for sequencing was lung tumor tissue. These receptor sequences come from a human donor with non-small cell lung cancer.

The chain's CDR3 is CARPHNQPQHF. The CDR3 DNA is TGTGCCAGGCCCCATAATCAGCCCCAGCATTTT. The chain employs TRBV19 and TRBJ1-5; D gene ambiguous. Trimming stripped 9 bases from V and 4 bases from J, with 7 bases between. The CDR3 consists of 11 residues. Germline lookup yields CDR1 LNHDA and CDR2 SQIVND (reference sequence).

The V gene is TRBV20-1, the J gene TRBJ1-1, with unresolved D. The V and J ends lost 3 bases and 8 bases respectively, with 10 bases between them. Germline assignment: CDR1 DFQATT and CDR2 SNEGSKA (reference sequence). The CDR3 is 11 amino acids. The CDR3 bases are TGCAGTGCTAGCGGGATGAGAGAAGCTTTCTTT. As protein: CSASGMREAFF.

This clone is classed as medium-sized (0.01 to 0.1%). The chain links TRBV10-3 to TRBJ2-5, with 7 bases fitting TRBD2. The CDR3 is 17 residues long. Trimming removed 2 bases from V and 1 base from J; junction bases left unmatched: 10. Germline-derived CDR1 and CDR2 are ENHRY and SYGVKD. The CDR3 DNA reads TGTGCCATCAGTGAGGGGGTTAGCGGGTATATCCAAGAGACCCAGTACTTC. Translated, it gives CAISEGVSGYIQETQYF.

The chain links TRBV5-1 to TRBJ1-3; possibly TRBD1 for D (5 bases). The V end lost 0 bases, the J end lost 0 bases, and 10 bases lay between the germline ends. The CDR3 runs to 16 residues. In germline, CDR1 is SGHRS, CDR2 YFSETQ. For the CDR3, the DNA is TGCGCCAGCAGCTTGGCACCTCAGGGCTCTGGAAACACCATATATTTT. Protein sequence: CASSLAPQGSGNTIYF.

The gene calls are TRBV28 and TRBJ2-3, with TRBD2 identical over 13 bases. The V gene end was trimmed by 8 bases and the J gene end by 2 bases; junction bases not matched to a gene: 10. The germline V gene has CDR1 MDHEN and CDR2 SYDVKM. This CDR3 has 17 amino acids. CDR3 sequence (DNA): TGTGCCAGCGCCAGTGGGGGACTAGCGGGAAACACAGATACGCAGTATTTT. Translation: CASASGGLAGNTDTQYF.

The CDR3 sequence: CAWVSGTYSYEQYF. Written as DNA, the CDR3 is TGTGCCTGGGTATCAGGGACCTATTCTTACGAGCAGTACTTC. The rearrangement joins TRBV30 to TRBJ2-7, with D perhaps matching TRBD1 or TRBD2 (5 bases each). Germline V gives CDR1 GTSNPN, CDR2 SVGIG (reference sequence). Trimming left V 5 bases short and J 4 bases short, with 18 bases between. The CDR3 is 14 residues long.

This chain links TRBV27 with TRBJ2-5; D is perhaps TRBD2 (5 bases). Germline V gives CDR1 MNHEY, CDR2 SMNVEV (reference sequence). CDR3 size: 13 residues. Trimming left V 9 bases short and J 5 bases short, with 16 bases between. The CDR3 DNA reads TGTGCCAGTTCGGAGGTACCCGAGGAGACCCAGTACTTC. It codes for CASSEVPEETQYF.

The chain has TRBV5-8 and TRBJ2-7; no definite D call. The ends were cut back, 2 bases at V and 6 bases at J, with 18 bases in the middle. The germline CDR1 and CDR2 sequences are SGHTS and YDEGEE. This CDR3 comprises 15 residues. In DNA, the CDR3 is TGTGCCAGCAGCTTTCCGCCGGGCCTCAGGCTCGAGCAGTACTTC. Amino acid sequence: CASSFPPGLRLEQYF.

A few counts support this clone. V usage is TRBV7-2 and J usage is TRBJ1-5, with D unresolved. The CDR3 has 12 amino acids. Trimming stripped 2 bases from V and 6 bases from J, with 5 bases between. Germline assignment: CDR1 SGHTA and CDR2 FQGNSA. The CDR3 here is CASSLNSQPQHF. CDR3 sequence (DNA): TGTGCCAGCAGCTTAAATAGTCAGCCCCAGCATTTT.

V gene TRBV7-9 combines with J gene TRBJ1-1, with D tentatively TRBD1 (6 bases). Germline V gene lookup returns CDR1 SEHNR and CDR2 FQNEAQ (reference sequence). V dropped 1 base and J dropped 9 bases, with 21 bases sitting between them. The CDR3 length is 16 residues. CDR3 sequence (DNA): TGTGCCAGCAGCTTAGAGGGGGGTAGGGATAGGTTTAAAGCTTTCTTT. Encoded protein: CASSLEGGRDRFKAFF.

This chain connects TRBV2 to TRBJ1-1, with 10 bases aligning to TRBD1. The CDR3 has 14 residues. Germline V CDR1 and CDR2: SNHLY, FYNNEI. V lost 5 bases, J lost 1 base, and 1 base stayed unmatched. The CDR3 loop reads CASSRQGANTEAFF. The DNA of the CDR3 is TGTGCCAGCAGTCGACAGGGGGCGAACACTGAAGCTTTCTTT.

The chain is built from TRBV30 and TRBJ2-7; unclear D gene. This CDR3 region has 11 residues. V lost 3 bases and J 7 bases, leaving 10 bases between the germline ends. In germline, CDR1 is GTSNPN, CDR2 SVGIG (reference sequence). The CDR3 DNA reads TGTGCCTGGAGCCCCGCTTTTGAGCAGTACTTC. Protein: CAWSPAFEQYF.

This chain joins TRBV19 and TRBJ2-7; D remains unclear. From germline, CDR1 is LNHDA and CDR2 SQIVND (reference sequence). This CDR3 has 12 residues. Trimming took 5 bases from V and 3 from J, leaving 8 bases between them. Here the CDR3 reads CASSSDGYEQYF. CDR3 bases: TGTGCCAGTAGTTCGGACGGCTACGAGCAGTACTTC.